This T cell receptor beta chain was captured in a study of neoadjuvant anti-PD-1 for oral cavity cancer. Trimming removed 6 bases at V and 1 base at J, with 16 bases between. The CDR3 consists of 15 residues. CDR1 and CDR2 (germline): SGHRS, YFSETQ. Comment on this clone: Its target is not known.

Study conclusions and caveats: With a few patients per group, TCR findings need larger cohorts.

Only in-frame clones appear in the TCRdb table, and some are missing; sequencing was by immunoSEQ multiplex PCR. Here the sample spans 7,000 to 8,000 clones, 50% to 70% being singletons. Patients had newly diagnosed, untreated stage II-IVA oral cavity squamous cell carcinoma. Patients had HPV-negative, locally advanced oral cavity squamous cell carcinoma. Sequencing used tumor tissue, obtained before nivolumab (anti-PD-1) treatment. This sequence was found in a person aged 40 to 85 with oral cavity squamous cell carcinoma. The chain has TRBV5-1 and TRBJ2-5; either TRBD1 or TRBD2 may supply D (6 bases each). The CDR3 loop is CASTGGLRFQETQYF. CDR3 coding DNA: TGCGCCAGCACCGGGGGCTTGCGGTTCCAAGAGACCCAGTACTTC. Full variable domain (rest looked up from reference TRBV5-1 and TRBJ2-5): KAGVTQTPRYLIKTRGQQVTLSCSPISGHRSVSWYQQTPGQGLQFLFEYFSETQRNKGNFPGRFSGRQFSNSRSEMNVSTLELGDSALYLCASTGGLRFQETQYFGPGTRLLVL.